These 26 T cell receptor beta chains came from one sample sequenced in a study of blood T cell repertoires in COVID-19. Sequencing used immunoSEQ multiplex PCR; TCRdb keeps in-frame clones, though not all of them. The sample carries about 160,000 clones, around 85% recorded once. The sequenced material came from peripheral blood. These receptors were obtained from a man in his 60s who had recovered from COVID-19.

The chain combines TRBV29-1 with TRBJ2-5; tentatively, D is TRBD2 (5 bases). The V end was cut by 7 bases, the J end by 3 bases, with 12 bases between. The V gene's germline CDR1 is SQVTM and CDR2 ANQGSEA. CDR3 length equals 12 residues. The CDR3 nucleotides are TGCAGCGGCATACTAGGAAAAGAGACCCAGTACTTC. It codes for CSGILGKETQYF. The whole variable domain, filled in from reference TRBV29-1 and TRBJ2-5, reads SAVISQKPSRDICQRGTSLTIQCQVDSQVTMMFWYRQQPGQSLTLIATANQGSEATYESGFVIDKFPISRPNLTFSTLTVSNMSPEDSSIYLCSGILGKETQYFGPGTRLLVL.

The rearrangement joins TRBV19 to TRBJ2-5; 10 nucleotides line up with TRBD2. V dropped 5 bases and J dropped 5; count of bases not matched to a gene: 8. CDR3 length: 15 residues. Germline V lookup: CDR1 LNHDA, CDR2 SQIVND (reference sequence). The CDR3 DNA is TGTGCCAGTAGTCCAAAGGGACTAGCGATGGAGACCCAGTACTTC. This sequence encodes CASSPKGLAMETQYF. Full variable domain (rest looked up from reference TRBV19 and TRBJ2-5): DGGITQSPKYLFRKEGQNVTLSCEQNLNHDAMYWYRQDPGQGLRLIYYSQIVNDFQKGDIAEGYSVSREKKESFPLTVTSAQKNPTAFYLCASSPKGLAMETQYFGPGTRLLVL.

The J gene is TRBJ1-1, the V gene TRBV6-5; 9 positions agree with TRBD1. CDR1 MNHEY and CDR2 SVGAGI come from the germline V gene. V shed 0 bases and J 5 bases; nucleotides not matched to a gene: 7. CDR3 length equals 16 residues. The CDR3 here is CASSYSPGQGQTEAFF. DNA for the CDR3: TGTGCCAGCAGTTACTCACCGGGACAGGGACAAACTGAAGCTTTCTTT.

Of note for this clone: The germline gene is not matched at one end of the junction; a read error may be the cause. CDR3 protein: CASSVSTGIGNEQFF. The DNA of the CDR3 is TGTGCCAGCAGTGTATCGACAGGTATAGGCAATGAGCAGTTCTTC. The gene calls are TRBV27 and TRBJ2-1; D is perhaps TRBD1 (6 bases). Germline V gives CDR1 MNHEY, CDR2 SMNVEV (reference sequence). The CDR3 totals 15 residues.

The V gene is TRBV4-1, the J gene TRBJ2-1; TRBD1 aligns across 7 bases. Germline lookup yields CDR1 MGHRA and CDR2 YSYEKL. The V gene end was trimmed by 0 bases and the J gene end by 1 base; junction bases not matched to a gene: 9. The CDR3 sequence is 18 residues long. CDR3 protein: CASSQDNGRGSSYNEQFF. CDR3 DNA: TGCGCCAGCAGCCAAGATAACGGCAGGGGGTCGTCCTACAATGAGCAGTTCTTC.

The chain is built from TRBV6-1 and TRBJ2-3, with TRBD2 matching over 7 bases. CDR1 and CDR2 (germline): MNHNS, SASEGT. This CDR3 is built from 15 residues. V shed 3 bases, J shed 0 bases, and the junction held 3 bases outside the gene matches. The CDR3 DNA reads as TGTGCCAGCAGTGATCAAGCGGGGAGCACAGATACGCAGTATTTT. Its translation is CASSDQAGSTDTQYF.

This clone was counted between two and nine times. The rearrangement joins TRBV5-6 to TRBJ2-5; 9 bases fit TRBD1. The J segment lost 1 base and the V segment lost 4 bases, leaving 5 bases of the junction unmatched. Germline lookup yields CDR1 SGHDT and CDR2 YYEEEE. The CDR3 contains 15 residues. The DNA of the CDR3 is TGTGCCAGCAGCCCGGACAGGGGTATCCAAGAGACCCAGTACTTC. It encodes CASSPDRGIQETQYF.

This clone was observed once. The genes are TRBV7-9 and TRBJ2-1; 8 nucleotides match TRBD1. Germline V gene data show CDR1 as SEHNR and CDR2 as FQNEAQ (reference sequence). After removal of 5 bases from V and 0 bases from J, the junction contained 6 bases not matched to a gene. The CDR3 length is 16 residues. The DNA of the CDR3 is TGTGCCAGCAGCCCCCGGACAGGGAGCTCCTACAATGAGCAGTTCTTC. Its protein product is CASSPRTGSSYNEQFF.

This chain connects TRBV2 to TRBJ2-3; no firm D call. The V gene lost 2 bases and the J gene lost 3 bases, with 9 bases spanning the gap. CDR1 SNHLY and CDR2 FYNNEI come from the germline V gene. CDR3 size: 14 residues. The CDR3 DNA reads TGTGCCAGCAGTGAAACGGGTAGAACAGATACGCAGTATTTT. Its protein product is CASSETGRTDTQYF.

This rearrangement joins TRBV27 to TRBJ1-5; no clear D. V was pared by 0 bases and J by 7 bases, with 10 bases between. Germline CDR1 MNHEY, CDR2 SMNVEV (reference sequence). The CDR3 totals 14 residues. The CDR3 sequence: CASSLSRPSQPQHF. CDR3 nucleotide sequence: TGTGCCAGCAGTTTATCGAGGCCCTCCCAGCCCCAGCATTTT.

V gene TRBV7-2 combines with J gene TRBJ1-5; TRBD1 matches 7 bases. Germline CDR1 and CDR2: SGHTA and FQGNSA. Trimming cost V 1 base and J 0 bases; bases outside gene matches: 9. This CDR3 spans 18 amino acids. The CDR3: CASSLVGTVPYSNQPQHF. The CDR3 nucleotides read TGTGCCAGCAGCTTAGTTGGGACAGTTCCTTATAGCAATCAGCCCCAGCATTTT.

The chain links TRBV6-5 to TRBJ2-7, with D possibly being TRBD1 (5 bases). The germline V and J ends were trimmed by 2 bases and 2 bases, with 13 bases remaining between them. Germline CDR1 and CDR2: MNHEY and SVGAGI. The CDR3 runs to 15 residues. The DNA of the CDR3 is TGTGCCAGCAGTTACGTACCAGGGATAGCCTACGAGCAGTACTTC. It yields the protein CASSYVPGIAYEQYF.

The V gene is TRBV5-6, the J gene TRBJ1-2; a weak D match, TRBD1 (6 bases). V was trimmed by 2 bases and J by 8 bases, leaving 13 bases between them. CDR3 length: 13 amino acids. The germline V gene has CDR1 SGHDT and CDR2 YYEEEE. The DNA of the CDR3 is TGTGCCAGCAGCTTACCAGGGGTCCGCGGCTACACCTTC. It translates to CASSLPGVRGYTF.

V usage is TRBV29-1 and J usage is TRBJ2-2, with 8 bases lining up with TRBD2. The CDR3 is 14 amino acids. The germline CDR1 and CDR2 sequences are SQVTM and ANQGSEA. Losses at the gene ends were 4 bases for V and 1 base for J; bases not matched to a gene: 2. The DNA for the CDR3 is TGCAGCGTTGTGGCGGGGGGGAACACCGGGGAGCTGTTTTTT. Translating gives CSVVAGGNTGELFF.

The CDR3 DNA follows: TGTGCCAGCAGTTTAGGACAGGCAAATCAGCCCCAGCATTTT. Protein: CASSLGQANQPQHF. This chain uses TRBV28 with TRBJ1-5; 7 nucleotides agree with TRBD1. This CDR3 region has 14 residues. Germline V lookup: CDR1 MDHEN, CDR2 SYDVKM. V trimming: 2 bases; J trimming: 4 bases; junction bases outside the gene matches: 2. Filled out from reference TRBV28 and TRBJ1-5, the complete variable domain reads DVKVTQSSRYLVKRTGEKVFLECVQDMDHENMFWYRQDPGLGLRLIYFSYDVKMKEKGDIPEGYSVSREKKERFSLILESASTNQTSMYLCASSLGQANQPQHFGDGTRLSIL.

The V gene is TRBV19, the J gene TRBJ1-2; D gene unclear. Germline V gene data show CDR1 as LNHDA and CDR2 as SQIVND (reference sequence). The CDR3 spans 15 residues. Trimming stripped 5 bases from V and 5 bases from J, with 18 bases between. The CDR3 sequence: CASSRFESGLYGYTF. The CDR3 bases are TGTGCCAGTAGTCGGTTCGAGTCAGGCCTTTATGGCTACACCTTC.

This chain joins TRBV5-1 and TRBJ1-1, with TRBD1 matching over 9 bases. Looked up from germline, CDR1 is SGHRS and CDR2 is YFSETQ. V gave up 7 bases and J gave up 1 base; unmatched junction bases: 2. The CDR3 loop spans 13 amino acids. The CDR3 DNA sequence: TGCGCCAGCGGACAGGGGACGAACACTGAAGCTTTCTTT. Protein sequence: CASGQGTNTEAFF.

A single count supports this clone. The J gene is TRBJ1-6, the V gene TRBV5-1; no clear D gene. Deletions cut 0 bases from V and 5 bases from J, with 12 bases between. Germline loops: CDR1 SGHRS, CDR2 YFSETQ. This CDR3 has 16 residues. Here the CDR3 DNA reads TGCGCCAGCAGCTTGGTCGGGTTAGAGGATAATTCACCCCTCCACTTT. Amino acid sequence: CASSLVGLEDNSPLHF.

V usage is TRBV19 and J usage is TRBJ2-2, with TRBD1 matching over 10 bases. V was pared by 3 bases and J by 5 bases, with 6 bases of the junction left unmatched. This CDR3 spans 16 amino acids. Germline lookup yields CDR1 LNHDA and CDR2 SQIVND (reference sequence). The CDR3, as DNA: TGTGCCAGTAGTATGGAGACAGGGGGCGGTACCGGGGAGCTGTTTTTT. Translated: CASSMETGGGTGELFF.

V and J are TRBV3-1 (or the pseudogene TRBV3-2) and TRBJ2-2; 12 bases are a match to TRBD2. The length of the CDR3 is 18 residues. Germline lookup yields CDR1 LGHDT and CDR2 YNNKEL (reference sequence). The V gene end was trimmed by 3 bases and the J gene end by 1 base; junction bases not matched to a gene: 6. The CDR3 DNA sequence: TGTGCCAGCAGCCAGACCCGGGGACTAGCGGGGAACACCGGGGAGCTGTTTTTT. Its translation: CASSQTRGLAGNTGELFF.

This clone occurred a few times. The V gene is TRBV2, the J gene TRBJ1-2; D is possibly TRBD1 (6 bases). This CDR3 comprises 15 residues. The V gene lost 7 bases and the J gene lost 3 bases, with 18 bases spanning the gap. CDR1 is SNHLY and CDR2 is FYNNEI in the germline V gene. CDR3 nucleotide sequence: TGTGCCAGCACGGGGGGCAGGGCAAAAGACTATGGCTACACCTTC. The encoded protein is CASTGGRAKDYGYTF.

This clone was seen a few times. The chain has TRBV6-2 or TRBV6-3 and TRBJ2-6; D gene uncertain. Germline loops: CDR1 MNHEY, CDR2 SVGEGT. The CDR3 length is 15 residues. The V gene lost 0 bases and the J gene lost 0 bases, with 3 bases spanning the gap. CDR3 amino acids: CASSYSHSGANVLTF. The CDR3 nucleotides are TGTGCCAGCAGTTACTCACACTCTGGGGCCAACGTCCTGACTTTC.

The V call is TRBV5-1, the J call TRBJ2-3, with 10 positions matching TRBD2. This CDR3 region has 17 residues. Germline assignment: CDR1 SGHRS and CDR2 YFSETQ. The trim removed 1 base at V and 0 bases at J, leaving 5 bases unmatched. In nucleotides, the CDR3 is TGCGCCAGCAGCTTGCTGAGTAGCGGGGGGAGCACAGATACGCAGTATTTT. Protein product: CASSLLSSGGSTDTQYF.

V usage is TRBV6-6 and J usage is TRBJ2-2, with 14 bases fitting TRBD2. The CDR3 totals 18 residues. V lost 6 bases and J lost 1; bases outside the gene matches: 7. Germline V lookup: CDR1 MNHNY, CDR2 SVGAGI (reference sequence). CDR3 nucleotides: TGTGCCAGCAGCCGACTAGCGGGGGGGCCGAGGAACACCGGGGAGCTGTTTTTT. Protein sequence: CASSRLAGGPRNTGELFF.

The J gene is TRBJ1-5, the V gene TRBV5-5; D ambiguous. CDR1 and CDR2 (germline): SGHKS, YYEKEE (reference sequence). This CDR3 has 15 amino acids. The V end was cut by 4 bases, the J end by 6 bases, with 17 bases between. The CDR3 loop is CASSAPGPGIQPQHF. CDR3 bases: TGTGCCAGCAGCGCCCCCGGACCGGGAATTCAGCCCCAGCATTTT.

The rearrangement links TRBV4-1 to TRBJ1-2; tentative D call: TRBD1 (6 bases). Trimming took 7 bases from V and 4 from J, leaving 13 bases between them. Germline CDR1 is MGHRA and CDR2 is YSYEKL. The CDR3 extends over 13 amino acids. The CDR3 DNA reads as TGCGCCAGCAACAGGGACACAGGCTATGGCTACACCTTC. This translates into CASNRDTGYGYTF.